A selection of T cell receptor beta chains follows, all from one sample in a study of control samples from healthy donors and cancer patients. Some clones are missing from TCRdb's copy, which holds only in-frame ones; the method was immunoSEQ multiplex PCR. The sample records 80,000 or so clones, roughly 91% being singletons. Sequencing was done on a sample of blood. Source of these receptors: a man over 45 in good health. Each CDR3 is given with its conserved first and last residue. A D gene is named only where the DNA matches it firmly. Clone size, where shown, is once, few, many, or a class for clones that have expanded.

size,V,D,J,DNA,CDR3
-,TRBV7-2,-,TRBJ1-2,TGTGCCAGCAGCACCCGGACAGATAACTATGGCTACACCTTC,CASSTRTDNYGYTF
-,TRBV12-3/TRBV12-4,-,TRBJ1-1,TGTGCCAGCAGTTCAGACAGTAACACTGAAGCTTTCTTT,CASSSDSNTEAFF
once,TRBV4-2,TRBD2,TRBJ2-7,TGTGCCAGCAGCCAAGACGTAGCGGGCGAGCAGTACTTC,CASSQDVAGEQYF
-,TRBV19,TRBD1,TRBJ1-5,TGTGCCAGTAGTACCGGACAGGGGGCAATTGGCAATCAGCCCCAGCATTTT,CASSTGQGAIGNQPQHF
once,TRBV14,-,TRBJ1-2,TGTGCCAGCAGCCCCTCGGGCCCCTCGAACTATGGCTACACCTTC,CASSPSGPSNYGYTF
-,TRBV30,-,TRBJ1-2,TGTGCCTGGAGTACCGGGGTAGGCTACACCTTC,CAWSTGVGYTF
-,TRBV11-2,-,TRBJ1-6,TGTGCCAGCTCCGAAGTATCCTATAATTCACCCCTCCACTTT,CASSEVSYNSPLHF
-,TRBV12-3/TRBV12-4,-,TRBJ1-6,TGTGCCAGCAGTTTACTGGGGAATTCACCCCTCCACTTT,CASSLLGNSPLHF
few,TRBV7-2,TRBD2,TRBJ2-3,TGTGCCAGCAGCTTAGTGGGTAGCGGGGCCCCCACAGATACGCAGTATTTT,CASSLVGSGAPTDTQYF
-,TRBV9,TRBD2,TRBJ2-5,TGTGCCAGCAGCCTGGGACTAGCGACGGAGACCCAGTACTTC,CASSLGLATETQYF
-,TRBV18,TRBD2,TRBJ2-7,TGTGCCAGCTCACCGGGGCGGGGGGGCTCCTACGAGCAGTACTTC,CASSPGRGGSYEQYF
-,TRBV19,-,TRBJ2-3,TGTGCCAGTAGTCGGGCGACTAGCACAGATACGCAGTATTTT,CASSRATSTDTQYF
-,TRBV11-2,TRBD2,TRBJ2-7,TGTGCCAGCAGCTTCTCCCCATACGGGGGGGCCGAGGAGCAGTACTTC,CASSFSPYGGAEEQYF
-,TRBV10-3,TRBD2,TRBJ2-2,TGTGCCATCAGTGCTGGTAGCGGGGGGCACTACACCGGGGAGCTGTTTTTT,CAISAGSGGHYTGELFF
-,TRBV6-1,TRBD2,TRBJ2-2,TGTGCCAGCAGTGTAACTAGCGGGGGGGCGCAGTCCGGGGAGCTGTTTTTT,CASSVTSGGAQSGELFF
-,TRBV7-9,-,TRBJ1-1,TGTGCCAGCAGCCCAGGGGTGAGTCAGTTTGGGGCGAAGAACACTGAAGCTTTCTTT,CASSPGVSQFGAKNTEAFF
-,TRBV19,-,TRBJ1-1,TGTGCCAGTAGCCGATTTGGGCCAGAAGCTTTCTTT,CASSRFGPEAFF
once,TRBV2,-,TRBJ2-2,TGTGCCAGCAGTCGGGACTTACTCACCGGGGAGCTGTTTTTT,CASSRDLLTGELFF
-,TRBV28,-,TRBJ1-2,TGTGCCAGCAGTTTAAGTGGTCGGGACTATGGCTACACCTTC,CASSLSGRDYGYTF
-,TRBV7-2,TRBD1,TRBJ1-2,TGTGCCAGCAGCTCGGGACAGGGGATCCTCGGGGGCTACACCTTC,CASSSGQGILGGYTF
few,TRBV2,-,TRBJ1-6,TGTGCCAGCAGTCAGGAACAGAGCTCCTATAATTCACCCCTCCACTTT,CASSQEQSSYNSPLHF
once,TRBV11-2,TRBD2,TRBJ2-2,TGTGCCAGCAGCACCGGACTAGCGGGGCTCTCTCACCGGGAGCTGTTTTTT,CASSTGLAGLSHRELFF
-,TRBV30,TRBD2,TRBJ2-7,TGTGCCTGGGAGCGGGGAGGCATTGACGAGCAGTACTTC,CAWERGGIDEQYF
few,TRBV6-2/TRBV6-3,-,TRBJ1-5,TGTGCCAGCAGTTCTAAGATCAATCAGCCCCAGCATTTT,CASSSKINQPQHF
-,TRBV30,TRBD1,TRBJ2-3,TGTGCCTGGAGGGACAGGGGAGGACCAGATACGCAGTATTTT,CAWRDRGGPDTQYF
few,TRBV14,-,TRBJ1-2,TGTGCCAGCAGCCCTGGGAACAGCTATGGCTACACCTTC,CASSPGNSYGYTF
few,TRBV5-6,TRBD1,TRBJ1-1,TGTGCCAGCAGCTTGGGGGACAGGAACACTGAAGCTTTCTTT,CASSLGDRNTEAFF
-,TRBV11-2,-,TRBJ1-1,TGTGCCAGCAGCTTAGCAGGGAACACTGAAGCTTTCTTT,CASSLAGNTEAFF
-,TRBV5-6,TRBD2,TRBJ2-1,TGTGCCAGCAGCTTGAGGCTAGCGGGGGCCTCGTACAATGAGCAGTTCTTC,CASSLRLAGASYNEQFF
-,TRBV5-4,TRBD2,TRBJ2-7,TGTGCCAGCAGCTTGTTGGCGGGGGGGCCTTACTACGAGCAGTACTTC,CASSLLAGGPYYEQYF
-,TRBV5-1,-,TRBJ1-1,TGCGCCAGCAGCTTGGCCGTCAGCCCCGCCGAAGCTTTCTTT,CASSLAVSPAEAFF
-,TRBV6-5,-,TRBJ1-3,TGTGCCAGCAGCACGGGAAACACCATATATTTT,CASSTGNTIYF
-,TRBV7-6,-,TRBJ2-7,TGTGCCAGCACCGATCCCCCAGGGGACGTCCACGAGCAGTACTTC,CASTDPPGDVHEQYF
once,TRBV3-1/TRBV3-2,-,TRBJ2-6,TGTGCCAGCAGCCATCCGGAGGCCTCTGGGGCCAACGTCCTGACTTTC,CASSHPEASGANVLTF
-,TRBV7-2,TRBD1,TRBJ1-6,TGTGCCAGCAGCCCAAAAGACAGGGGGGGTAATTCACCCCTCCACTTT,CASSPKDRGGNSPLHF
-,TRBV2,TRBD1,TRBJ1-5,TGTGCCAGCAGACCGCAGGGGGCCCTTAATCAGCCCCAGCATTTT,CASRPQGALNQPQHF
-,TRBV4-1,-,TRBJ2-5,TGCGCCAGCAGCCAAGATCCCGGCAGGGTCGAGACCCAGTACTTC,CASSQDPGRVETQYF
-,TRBV19,-,TRBJ1-3,TGTGCCACCAGGACATCGAGCTCTGGAAACACCATATATTTT,CATRTSSSGNTIYF
many,TRBV19,-,TRBJ2-1,TGTGCCAGTAGTATAGGGGGGGCCTACAATGAGCAGTTCTTC,CASSIGGAYNEQFF
-,TRBV18,TRBD1,TRBJ1-1,TGTGCCAGCTCACGTCTTCCCCAGGGGGCGAACACTGAAGCTTTCTTT,CASSRLPQGANTEAFF
-,TRBV7-9,-,TRBJ1-1,TGTGCCAGCAGCACCAGGGAGAACACTGAAGCTTTCTTT,CASSTRENTEAFF
few,TRBV2,TRBD1,TRBJ2-4,TGTGCCAGCAGTGCGGACAGGCGTGCCAAAAACATTCAGTACTTC,CASSADRRAKNIQYF